The 9 T cell receptor beta chains presented below share a single source sample, sequenced in a study of response to subunit inactivated influenza vaccine (dated by TCRdb to the late 2010s). The method behind the library was RT-PCR. Sequencing used an Illumina HiSeq 2500. TCRdb trimmed public reads at Q25 via fastp, called clones via MiXCR and kept in-frame beta chains. Each CDR3 protein appears once, grouped with its most common genes and DNA. Present in this sample are 500,000 to 550,000 distinct CDR3 sequences, about 7.2% of which were seen just once. Over 10% of the sample rests with the top ten. Sequencing was performed on PBMCs from blood, taken less than 30 months after vaccination. All receptors come from a man aged 50 to 69 who received an inactivated influenza vaccine. Donor details come from another sample of the same person, matched by shared clones.

CDR3 coding DNA: TGTGCCAGCAGTCCGCGACAGGATCAGCCCCAGCATTTT. Its protein product is CASSPRQDQPQHF. The J gene is TRBJ1-5, the V gene TRBV7-2; TRBD1 might be the D (6 bases). The V end lost 6 bases, the J end lost 5 bases, and 11 bases lay between the germline ends. The CDR3 is made up of 13 amino acids. Germline loops: CDR1 SGHTA, CDR2 FQGNSA. The whole variable domain, filled in from reference TRBV7-2 and TRBJ1-5, reads GAGVSQSPSNKVTEKGKDVELRCDPISGHTALYWYRQSLGQGLEFLIYFQGNSAPDKSGLPSDRFSAERTGGSVSTLTIQRTQQEDSAVYLCASSPRQDQPQHFGDGTRLSIL.

With regard to this clonotype: A read error may be the cause here, since a much bigger clone is one base away. The CDR3 nucleotides are TGTGCCACCAGCGATCCCAGTAGGACCGGGGAGCTGTTTTTT. Encoded protein: CATSDPSRTGELFF. V usage is TRBV15 and J usage is TRBJ2-2; D call uncertain. CDR3 length: 14 amino acids. V was trimmed by 5 bases and J by 5 bases, leaving 12 bases between them. From germline, CDR1 is LNHNV and CDR2 YYDKDF (reference sequence).

This clonotype was counted ten times or more. This chain uses TRBV6-5 with TRBJ1-2; 8 bases map to TRBD1. There are 14 residues in the CDR3. After removal of 4 bases from V and 8 bases from J, the junction contained 9 bases not matched to a gene. Germline CDR1 is MNHEY and CDR2 is SVGAGI. CDR3 sequence: CASSFGQGIGGYTF. In nucleotides, the CDR3 is TGTGCCAGCAGTTTCGGACAGGGTATAGGAGGCTACACCTTC.

The gene calls are TRBV20-1 and TRBJ2-5; 7 bases fit TRBD2. Per germline, CDR1 DFQATT and CDR2 SNEGSKA (reference sequence). The V gene end was trimmed by 2 bases and the J gene end by 3 bases; junction bases not matched to a gene: 0. The CDR3 consists of 12 residues. CDR3 sequence reads: CSARLAEETQYF. As DNA, the CDR3 is TGCAGTGCTAGACTAGCGGAAGAGACCCAGTACTTC.

This clonotype has at least ten counts. The chain carries TRBV4-3 and TRBJ2-3; 10 nucleotides match TRBD1. Germline V gene sequence: CDR1 LGHNA, CDR2 YSLEER. Germline trimming cut 0 bases from V and 6 bases from J; bases unmatched to any gene: 3. CDR3 length equals 15 residues. This chain's CDR3 is CASSQDGTGVDTQYF. In DNA form, the CDR3 reads TGCGCCAGCAGCCAAGATGGGACAGGGGTGGATACGCAGTATTTT.

The rearrangement links TRBV6-2 or TRBV6-3 to TRBJ2-5; 7 bases are shared with TRBD2. J was trimmed by 1 base and V by 2 bases; bases with no gene match: 1. CDR3 length: 14 amino acids. Germline CDR1 and CDR2: MNHEY and SVGEGT. CDR3 sequence: CASSYGRVQETQYF. The CDR3 DNA reads as TGTGCCAGCAGTTACGGGAGGGTCCAAGAGACCCAGTACTTC.

This rearrangement joins TRBV3-1 to TRBJ2-1, with 13 bases lining up with TRBD2. With V trimmed by 3 bases and J by 8 bases, 4 bases remained unmatched. The CDR3 is 15 amino acids. CDR1 LGHDT and CDR2 YNNKEL come from the germline V gene (reference sequence). DNA of the CDR3: TGTGCCAGCAGCCAGGGACTAGCGGGACTATATGAGCAGTTCTTC. It translates to CASSQGLAGLYEQFF.

This clonotype appeared many times. This chain uses TRBV12-3 or TRBV12-4 with TRBJ2-3; D is perhaps TRBD1 (5 bases). V was cut by 0 bases and J by 8 bases, with 9 bases left in between. The CDR3 loop spans 13 amino acids. CDR3 sequence (DNA): TGTGCCAGCAGTTTAGCCGCAAGGGGTACGCAGTATTTT. It is translated as CASSLAARGTQYF.

This clonotype has a count of ten or more. The chain employs TRBV10-3 and TRBJ2-4; 7 nucleotides line up with TRBD1. The length of the CDR3 is 18 residues. Per germline, CDR1 ENHRY and CDR2 SYGVKD. The junction had 12 bases not matched to a gene; V was cut back by 4 bases and J by 0 bases. The CDR3 DNA reads TGTGCCATCAGTGTCTCCGGTGGGACAGAGATAGCCAAAAACATTCAGTACTTC. Amino acids: CAISVSGGTEIAKNIQYF.